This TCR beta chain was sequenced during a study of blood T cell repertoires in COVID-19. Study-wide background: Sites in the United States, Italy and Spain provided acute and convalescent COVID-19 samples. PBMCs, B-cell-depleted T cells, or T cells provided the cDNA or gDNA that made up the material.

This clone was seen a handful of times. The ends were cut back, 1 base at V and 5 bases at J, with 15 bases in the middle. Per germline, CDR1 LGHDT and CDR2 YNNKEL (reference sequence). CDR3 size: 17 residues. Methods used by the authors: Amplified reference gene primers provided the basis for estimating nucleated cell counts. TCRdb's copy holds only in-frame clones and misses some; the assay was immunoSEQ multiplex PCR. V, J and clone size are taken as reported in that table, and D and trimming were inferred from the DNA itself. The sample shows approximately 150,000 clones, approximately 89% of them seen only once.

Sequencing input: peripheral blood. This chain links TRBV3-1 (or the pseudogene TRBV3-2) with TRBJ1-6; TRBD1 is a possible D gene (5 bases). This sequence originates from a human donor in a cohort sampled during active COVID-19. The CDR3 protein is CASSQAGGGPHNSPLHF. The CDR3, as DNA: TGTGCCAGCAGCCAAGCCGGGGGGGGACCGCATAATTCACCCCTCCACTTT.